These T cell receptor beta chains were read from a single sample in a study of shared clonotypes between healthy human individuals. The repertoire was sequenced with immunoSEQ multiplex PCR; TCRdb's copy has only in-frame clones and lacks some. The sample lists about 1.1 million clones; approximately 77% were seen once. Sequenced sample: memory CD4+ T cells from PBMCs. The receptors were sampled from a man younger than 35 in good health. Some clones in this sample may be carry-over from other donors' samples. The CDR3 runs from the conserved cysteine through the conserved F or W. The order of the fields is J gene, clone size, V gene, CDR3 length, D gene, CDR3 DNA, CDR3 protein. A D gene is named only where the DNA matches it firmly. Part of the rows lack a size; the others show once, few, many or a class for expanded clones.

J: TRBJ1-1
size: NA
V: TRBV30
length: 17
D: NA
DNA: TGTGCCTGGACCCCCCCTAAATCTCCATCCCTGAACACTGAAGCTTTCTTT
CDR3: CAWTPPKSPSLNTEAFF

J: TRBJ1-3
size: NA
V: TRBV6-1
length: 18
D: NA
DNA: TGTGCCAGCAGTGAAGCTTCATCGGGAGCGGCAAATAGAGACACCATATATTTT
CDR3: CASSEASSGAANRDTIYF

J: TRBJ2-1
size: NA
V: TRBV5-1
length: 16
D: TRBD1
DNA: TGCGCCAGCAGCCGAACAGGACAGGGGGTCTACAATGAGCAGTTCTTC
CDR3: CASSRTGQGVYNEQFF

J: TRBJ1-1
size: few
V: TRBV28
length: 11
D: NA
DNA: TGTGCCTCGGCGGCTGCGGCTGAAGCTTTCTTT
CDR3: CASAAAAEAFF

J: TRBJ2-7
size: NA
V: TRBV6-1
length: 14
D: NA
DNA: TGTGCCAGCAGTGAACTGCGGGGAACAGACGAGCAGTACTTC
CDR3: CASSELRGTDEQYF

J: TRBJ1-2
size: NA
V: TRBV20-1
length: 11
D: TRBD1
DNA: TGCAGTGCCGACAGGGAACATGGCTACACCTTC
CDR3: CSADREHGYTF

J: TRBJ2-5
size: NA
V: TRBV2
length: 14
D: TRBD1
DNA: TGTGCCAGCAGGCGGACAGGGCTACAAGAGACCCAGTACTTC
CDR3: CASRRTGLQETQYF

J: TRBJ2-3
size: NA
V: TRBV7-3
length: 16
D: NA
DNA: TGTGCCAGCAGCTTAACGTCGGATTCTGGCTCAGATACGCAGTATTTT
CDR3: CASSLTSDSGSDTQYF

J: TRBJ2-3
size: once
V: TRBV11-2
length: 16
D: TRBD2
DNA: TGTGCCAGCAGCCGTACGGTAGCGGGGGGCACAGATACGCAGTATTTT
CDR3: CASSRTVAGGTDTQYF

J: TRBJ2-2
size: NA
V: TRBV5-1
length: 15
D: TRBD2
DNA: TGCGCCAGCAGCTCCCCAGCGGGAGACACCGGGGAGCTGTTTTTT
CDR3: CASSSPAGDTGELFF

J: TRBJ2-1
size: NA
V: TRBV7-3
length: 18
D: NA
DNA: TGTGCCAGCAGCTCCCAAAGAACTGACAGGAGCTCCTACAATGAGCAGTTCTTC
CDR3: CASSSQRTDRSSYNEQFF

J: TRBJ1-2
size: NA
V: TRBV15
length: 12
D: NA
DNA: TGTGCCACCAGCAGAGACCGGAGTGGCTACACCTTC
CDR3: CATSRDRSGYTF

J: TRBJ2-1
size: NA
V: TRBV5-1
length: 15
D: TRBD2
DNA: TGCGCCAGCACTTTTAGCGGGAGCATTTACAATGAGCAGTTCTTC
CDR3: CASTFSGSIYNEQFF

J: TRBJ2-2
size: few
V: TRBV10-3
length: 14
D: NA
DNA: TGTGCCATCCGTGGCAGTATGAACACCGGGGAGCTGTTTTTT
CDR3: CAIRGSMNTGELFF

J: TRBJ2-5
size: NA
V: TRBV6-6
length: 14
D: NA
DNA: TGTGCCAGCACCCCACTAGCTGACCAAGAGACCCAGTACTTC
CDR3: CASTPLADQETQYF

J: TRBJ1-5
size: NA
V: TRBV5-6
length: 16
D: TRBD1
DNA: TGTGCCAGCAGCTCAGGGACAGGCGATAGCAATCAGCCCCAGCATTTT
CDR3: CASSSGTGDSNQPQHF

J: TRBJ2-7
size: NA
V: TRBV11-1
length: 14
D: TRBD2
DNA: TGTGCCAGCAGCTTAGGACTAGCGACCTACGAGCAGTACTTC
CDR3: CASSLGLATYEQYF

J: TRBJ1-2
size: NA
V: TRBV15
length: 12
D: NA
DNA: TGTGCCACCAGCAGAGCCACAGGGGGCTACACCTTC
CDR3: CATSRATGGYTF

J: TRBJ2-6
size: NA
V: TRBV28
length: 17
D: NA
DNA: TGTGCCAGCAGTCCAACCGCAGGAAGGGCCGGGGCCAACGTCCTGACTTTC
CDR3: CASSPTAGRAGANVLTF

J: TRBJ2-3
size: NA
V: TRBV5-1
length: 12
D: NA
DNA: TGCGCCAGCAGTTTTACGGGGGATACGCAGTATTTT
CDR3: CASSFTGDTQYF

J: TRBJ1-1
size: NA
V: TRBV2
length: 15
D: TRBD1
DNA: TGTGCCAGCAGTGAGATAGGGACAGCGAACACTGAAGCTTTCTTT
CDR3: CASSEIGTANTEAFF

J: TRBJ2-3
size: NA
V: TRBV27
length: 16
D: NA
DNA: TGTGCCAGCAGGAACCTAGCTATACAGTCCACAGATACGCAGTATTTT
CDR3: CASRNLAIQSTDTQYF

J: TRBJ2-5
size: NA
V: TRBV6-1
length: 18
D: NA
DNA: TGTGCCAGCAGTGAAGCTGTAGGCTTGGAGCGCCTCCAAGAGACCCAGTACTTC
CDR3: CASSEAVGLERLQETQYF

J: TRBJ1-2
size: few
V: TRBV28
length: 11
D: NA
DNA: TGTGCCAGCAGTTTAAGGTTTGGCTACACCTTC
CDR3: CASSLRFGYTF

J: TRBJ2-1
size: NA
V: TRBV9
length: 16
D: NA
DNA: TGTGCCAGCAGCGTAGATGGGGGGACCTACTACAATGAGCAGTTCTTC
CDR3: CASSVDGGTYYNEQFF

J: TRBJ1-2
size: NA
V: TRBV9
length: 15
D: NA
DNA: TGTGCCAGCAGCGTAGTCCGGGTGGTGGGATATGGCTACACCTTC
CDR3: CASSVVRVVGYGYTF

J: TRBJ1-4
size: NA
V: TRBV5-1
length: 15
D: TRBD1
DNA: TGCGCCAGCAGCTTGAACCAGGGGGGGAATGAAAAACTGTTTTTT
CDR3: CASSLNQGGNEKLFF